This record concerns one TCR beta chain sequence. Trimming took off 4 bases at V and 6 bases at J, with 17 bases between the two ends. The germline gives CDR1 MNHNY, CDR2 SVGAGI (reference sequence). This CDR3 has 15 amino acids. The source of the sample is a study of pediatric ulcerative colitis. Sequencing was at survey level. Assay used: immunoSEQ multiplex PCR; TCRdb lists only in-frame clones, some missing. In the table there are under 70,000 clones, around 87% of which are singletons. The rearrangement uses TRBV6-6 and TRBJ2-3, with a weak D call TRBD2 (6 bases). Material: blood. The clonotype originates from a boy aged 10-17 years who was a control in a study of pediatric ulcerative colitis. In DNA form, the CDR3 reads TGTGCCAGCAGTTTTTCTGTGGGGAGGAGGGATACGCAGTATTTT. Translation gives CASSFSVGRRDTQYF.